These 29 T cell receptor beta chains share one sample of origin, sequenced in a study of graft-versus-host responses after intestinal transplantation. There were about 200,000 CFSE-labeled responder cells plated together with about 200,000 irradiated, violet-dye-labeled stimulator cells. Sequencing used immunoSEQ multiplex PCR; TCRdb keeps in-frame clones, though not all of them. The table shows 20,000 to 25,000 clones, with about 45% occurring only once. Here the sequenced sample was alloreactive CD8+ T cells from a mixed lymphocyte reaction culture, taken before transplantation. Subset defined: CFSE-low proliferating T cells sorted from approximately 6-day pre-transplant mixed lymphocyte reaction (GvH or HvG direction). All receptors come from a human patient who was an organ donor for intestinal transplantation.

This clone was detected only a few times. V and J are TRBV6-5 and TRBJ2-3; possible D gene TRBD1, 6 bases. The germline V and J ends were trimmed by 7 bases and 3 bases, with 17 bases remaining between them. The CDR3 length is 15 residues. CDR1 and CDR2 from the germline V gene are MNHEY and SVGAGI. The CDR3 region has the DNA TGTGCCAGCACCAACAGGGTTGGCGGGACAGATACGCAGTATTTT. Translating gives CASTNRVGGTDTQYF.

With respect to this clone: Other DNA sequences in this specimen translate into the identical CDR3. J is TRBJ1-1 and V is TRBV18; D is uncertain. The CDR3 sequence is 13 residues long. Germline V gene data show CDR1 as KGHSH and CDR2 as LQKENI. The V end lost 3 bases, the J end lost 1 base, and 6 bases lay between the germline ends. CDR3 bases: TGTGCCAGCTCACCTTCAGGGAACACTGAAGCTTTCTTT. Amino acids: CASSPSGNTEAFF.

The rearrangement uses TRBV4-1 and TRBJ2-7; D uncertain. This CDR3 comprises 14 residues. The V gene's germline CDR1 is MGHRA and CDR2 YSYEKL. V shed 4 bases and J shed 6 bases, with 16 bases lying between them. The CDR3 region is CASSLGPTTLEQYF. The CDR3 region has the DNA TGCGCCAGCAGCCTGGGTCCCACTACGCTCGAGCAGTACTTC.

The chain couples TRBV2 to TRBJ2-1; TRBD2 aligns across 13 bases. Germline V gene lookup returns CDR1 SNHLY and CDR2 FYNNEI. Germline trimming cut 4 bases from V and 3 bases from J; bases unmatched to any gene: 12. The CDR3 totals 19 residues. DNA for the CDR3: TGTGCCAGCAGTGGAGTGCATGGGACTAGCGGGAACCTCTACAATGAGCAGTTCTTC. This translates into CASSGVHGTSGNLYNEQFF.

The chain links TRBV6-6 to TRBJ2-1; D remains ambiguous. V lost 2 bases to trimming and J lost 15 bases, with 14 bases between them. CDR1 and CDR2 from the germline V gene are MNHNY and SVGAGI (reference sequence). The CDR3 is made up of 12 amino acids. In DNA form, the CDR3 reads TGTGCCAGCAGTTACGTTGGGAACCGGCCGTTCTTC. Its protein is CASSYVGNRPFF.

The rearrangement joins TRBV5-8 to TRBJ2-7; tentative D call: TRBD1 (5 bases). The CDR3 runs 13 residues. CDR1 SGHTS and CDR2 YDEGEE come from the germline V gene. V was clipped by 3 bases and J by 0 bases, with 7 bases between them. The CDR3 loop reads CASSSDNSYEQYF. The CDR3 DNA follows: TGTGCCAGCAGCTCGGACAACTCCTACGAGCAGTACTTC.

The chain links TRBV7-3 to TRBJ2-1; a possible D gene is TRBD1 (6 bases). CDR3 length equals 14 residues. Trimming left V 2 bases short and J 8 bases short, with 13 bases between. The germline gives CDR1 SGHTA, CDR2 FQGTGA. Here the CDR3 reads CASSLGQGTDEQFF. The CDR3, as DNA: TGTGCCAGCAGCTTAGGGCAGGGGACGGATGAGCAGTTCTTC. Filled out from reference TRBV7-3 and TRBJ2-1, the complete variable domain reads GAGVSQTPSNKVTEKGKYVELRCDPISGHTALYWYRQSLGQGPEFLIYFQGTGAADDSGLPNDRFFAVRPEGSVSTLKIQRTERGDSAVYLCASSLGQGTDEQFFGPGTRLTVL.

Worth noting for this clone: The junction and the germline gene differ at one end; a read error may be behind it. This CDR3 is also generated by other DNA sequences in the sample. This sequence joins TRBV28 and TRBJ1-2; 9 bases agree with TRBD1. The germline gives CDR1 MDHEN, CDR2 SYDVKM. The CDR3 totals 16 residues. Here the CDR3 reads CASSFPQGAIDYGYTF. CDR3 bases: TGCGCCAGCAGTTTCCCACAGGGGGCTATAGATTATGGCTACACCTTC.

V is TRBV12-2 and J is TRBJ2-7; the table's D call TRBD1 went unverified against the DNA. TRBV12-2 is an annotated pseudogene. CDR3 size: 18 residues. CDR3 in amino acids: CASRLARRDRGASYEQYF. As DNA, the CDR3 is TGTGCAAGTCGCTTAGCGCGGAGGGACAGGGGGGCCTCCTACGAGCAGTACTTC.

This clone was counted between two and nine times. This chain links TRBV6-5 with TRBJ2-2; 7 bases map to TRBD2. Germline CDR1 reads MNHEY; CDR2 reads SVGAGI. The CDR3 extends over 14 amino acids. V gave up 5 bases and J gave up 7 bases; unmatched junction bases: 7. Written as DNA, the CDR3 is TGTGCCAGCAGTCCGCTCGGGGGGTTCGGGGAGCTGTTTTTT. Protein sequence: CASSPLGGFGELFF.

V gene TRBV14 combines with J gene TRBJ1-1; a possible D gene is TRBD1 (6 bases). Germline CDR1 is SGHDN and CDR2 is FVKESK. The CDR3 totals 14 residues. V gave up 5 bases and J gave up 1 base, with 11 bases separating them. Here the CDR3 reads CASSRDKGNTEAFF. CDR3 in DNA: TGTGCCAGCAGCAGGGACAAGGGGAACACTGAAGCTTTCTTT.

In DNA form, the CDR3 reads TGTGCCTGGAGTGTAGGGGGAGGGTGGCAAGAGACCCAGTACTTC. It translates to CAWSVGGGWQETQYF. The chain has TRBV30 and TRBJ2-5; D may be TRBD2 (7 bases). This CDR3 comprises 15 residues. Germline CDR1 GTSNPN, CDR2 SVGIG (reference sequence). With 0 bases removed from V and 2 bases from J, the gap between germline ends came to 13 bases.

The rearrangement links TRBV6-1 to TRBJ1-1; a weak D match, TRBD1 (6 bases). The CDR3 spans 16 residues. In germline, CDR1 is MNHNS, CDR2 SASEGT. V lost 3 bases and J lost 5, with 19 bases in between. The CDR3 bases are TGTGCCAGCAGTGACGGACAGCTGTATGAAGGAACTGAAGCTTTCTTT. Protein sequence: CASSDGQLYEGTEAFF.

This clone was observed a handful of times. The genes are TRBV6-1 and TRBJ2-1; D is perhaps TRBD2 (6 bases). The germline gives CDR1 MNHNS, CDR2 SASEGT. V lost 2 bases to trimming and J lost 8 bases, with 19 bases between them. The CDR3 has 16 amino acids. The CDR3 nucleotides read TGTGCCAGCAGTGAATGGCGTTGGGGGGAGTTCGATGAGCAGTTCTTC. Translated, it gives CASSEWRWGEFDEQFF.

The CDR3 sequence: CASSLEGMAGNQPQHF. The CDR3 bases are TGTGCCAGCAGTTTGGAAGGTATGGCGGGCAATCAGCCCCAGCATTTT. The V gene is TRBV28, the J gene TRBJ1-5; D not resolved. Per germline, CDR1 MDHEN and CDR2 SYDVKM. The CDR3 contains 16 residues. V was pared by 3 bases and J by 2 bases, with 14 bases between.

The rearrangement links TRBV11-2 to TRBJ1-5; D is uncertain. Looked up from germline, CDR1 is SGHAT and CDR2 is FQNNGV. The V gene lost 5 bases and the J gene lost 8 bases, with 13 bases spanning the gap. The CDR3 spans 13 residues. As DNA, the CDR3 is TGTGCCAGCAGCCCCACCCGGAGGGAGCCCCAGCATTTT. Translation: CASSPTRREPQHF. The whole variable domain, filled in from reference TRBV11-2 and TRBJ1-5, reads EAGVAQSPRYKIIEKRQSVAFWCNPISGHATLYWYQQILGQGPKLLIQFQNNGVVDDSQLPKDRFSAERLKGVDSTLKIQPAKLEDSAVYLCASSPTRREPQHFGDGTRLSIL.

CDR3 DNA sequence: TGTGCCAGCGGGACTAGCGGGAGCGATGAGCAGTTCTTC. Its translation is CASGTSGSDEQFF. The V gene is TRBV19, the J gene TRBJ2-1, with 14 bases aligning to TRBD2. The germline gives CDR1 LNHDA, CDR2 SQIVND (reference sequence). V shed 9 bases and J 8 bases; nucleotides not matched to a gene: 3. This CDR3 has 13 amino acids.

V gene TRBV7-2 combines with J gene TRBJ2-1; 11 positions match TRBD1. Looked up from germline, CDR1 is SGHTA and CDR2 is FQGNSA. The CDR3 contains 15 residues. After removal of 2 bases from V and 6 bases from J, the junction contained 3 bases not matched to a gene. CDR3 DNA: TGTGCCAGCAGCTTAACCGGGACAGGGGGCAATGAGCAGTTCTTC. Translated, it gives CASSLTGTGGNEQFF.

This rearrangement joins TRBV9 to TRBJ1-5; weak D call: TRBD1 (6 bases). The germline CDR1 and CDR2 sequences are SGDLS and YYNGEE. The CDR3 contains 14 residues. V was trimmed by 0 bases and J by 4 bases, leaving 8 bases between them. CDR3 sequence reads: CASSVGGANQPQHF. The CDR3 DNA sequence: TGTGCCAGCAGCGTAGGGGGGGCAAATCAGCCCCAGCATTTT.

The chain combines TRBV5-1 with TRBJ2-7; tentatively, D is TRBD1 (5 bases). Germline CDR1 and CDR2: SGHRS and YFSETQ. This CDR3 is built from 14 residues. V lost 1 base and J 3 bases, leaving 11 bases between the germline ends. The CDR3 DNA is TGCGCCAGCAGCTTGTGGGCAGGGAACTACGAGCAGTACTTC. Encoded protein: CASSLWAGNYEQYF.

The genes are TRBV11-2 and TRBJ2-1; D is ambiguous. The CDR3 runs to 14 residues. Trimming left V 5 bases short and J 3 bases short, with 11 bases between. Germline V gene data show CDR1 as SGHAT and CDR2 as FQNNGV. CDR3 in DNA: TGTGCCAGCAGCCCGCCCCAGCTCTACAATGAGCAGTTCTTC. Protein sequence: CASSPPQLYNEQFF. Filled out from reference TRBV11-2 and TRBJ2-1, the complete variable domain reads EAGVAQSPRYKIIEKRQSVAFWCNPISGHATLYWYQQILGQGPKLLIQFQNNGVVDDSQLPKDRFSAERLKGVDSTLKIQPAKLEDSAVYLCASSPPQLYNEQFFGPGTRLTVL.

The chain uses TRBV30 and TRBJ2-3; D unresolved. The CDR3 is made up of 15 amino acids. Germline lookup yields CDR1 GTSNPN and CDR2 SVGIG (reference sequence). V was pared by 2 bases and J by 6 bases, with 18 bases between. CDR3 sequence reads: CAWSPRVSGLDTQYF. Here the CDR3 DNA reads TGTGCCTGGAGTCCCCGGGTCTCGGGCTTGGATACGCAGTATTTT. Complete variable domain (other parts from reference TRBV30 and TRBJ2-3): SQTIHQWPATLVQPVGSPLSLECTVEGTSNPNLYWYRQAAGRGLQLLFYSVGIGQISSEVPQNLSASRPQDRQFILSSKKLLLSDSGFYLCAWSPRVSGLDTQYFGPGTRLTVL.

V gene TRBV4-2 combines with J gene TRBJ1-1; 9 positions agree with TRBD1. J gave up 4 bases and V 3 bases, and 3 bases lay outside the gene matches. The CDR3 extends over 14 amino acids. Germline values: CDR1 LGHNA, CDR2 YNFKEQ. The chain's CDR3 is CASSQEDRGTEAFF. CDR3 nucleotide sequence: TGTGCCAGCAGCCAGGAGGACAGGGGCACTGAAGCTTTCTTT.

This chain connects TRBV30 to TRBJ1-4; D is unclear. Germline CDR1 GTSNPN, CDR2 SVGIG (reference sequence). The ends were cut back, 3 bases at V and 7 bases at J, with 15 bases in the middle. The CDR3 covers 14 residues. The CDR3 DNA sequence: TGTGCCTGGAGCGACCCCGATAGGATTGAAAAACTGTTTTTT. This codes for CAWSDPDRIEKLFF.

This chain joins TRBV4-2 and TRBJ2-7; tentatively, D is TRBD1 (6 bases). The length of the CDR3 is 15 residues. Germline CDR1 is LGHNA and CDR2 is YNFKEQ. V dropped 0 bases and J dropped 2 bases, with 11 bases sitting between them. CDR3 region: CASSQEGATAYEQYF. As DNA, the CDR3 is TGTGCCAGCAGCCAAGAGGGGGCTACAGCCTACGAGCAGTACTTC.

The chain couples TRBV28 to TRBJ2-5; D not certain. The CDR3 length is 18 residues. V was clipped by 2 bases and J by 5 bases, with 24 bases between them. The germline V gene encodes CDR1 MDHEN and CDR2 SYDVKM. This chain's CDR3 is CASSLLLAEPNFQETQYF. DNA of the CDR3: TGTGCCAGCAGTTTACTCCTCGCCGAGCCTAATTTTCAGGAGACCCAGTACTTC. Supplemented by reference TRBV28 and TRBJ2-5, the full variable domain reads DVKVTQSSRYLVKRTGEKVFLECVQDMDHENMFWYRQDPGLGLRLIYFSYDVKMKEKGDIPEGYSVSREKKERFSLILESASTNQTSMYLCASSLLLAEPNFQETQYFGPGTRLLVL.

This clone is medium-sized within its sample. For the CDR3, the DNA is TGTGCCAGCACCACTAGCGGGATGACCGGGGAGCTGTTTTTT. Residues: CASTTSGMTGELFF. The chain is built from TRBV5-8 and TRBJ2-2; 10 nucleotides agree with TRBD2. V lost 6 bases to trimming and J lost 5 bases; unmatched junction nucleotides: 4. Germline V gene lookup returns CDR1 SGHTS and CDR2 YDEGEE. The CDR3 extends over 14 amino acids.

This clone turned up a few times. The chain carries TRBV7-6 and TRBJ2-7, with 8 bases matching TRBD2. The CDR3 runs to 13 residues. V lost 5 bases to trimming and J lost 5 bases; unmatched junction nucleotides: 5. In germline, CDR1 is SGHVS, CDR2 FNYEAQ. The CDR3 loop reads CASSAGRANEQYF. For the CDR3, the DNA is TGTGCCAGCAGCGCCGGGAGGGCTAACGAGCAGTACTTC.

This clone has a single count. The chain combines TRBV5-6 with TRBJ2-3, with 10 bases aligning to TRBD2. Germline loops: CDR1 SGHDT, CDR2 YYEEEE. With V trimmed by 2 bases and J by 9 bases, 6 bases remained unmatched. This CDR3 spans 14 amino acids. The CDR3 region is CASSFLAGDETQYF. CDR3 DNA: TGTGCCAGCAGCTTCCTAGCGGGAGACGAGACGCAGTATTTT.